This T cell receptor (beta chain) derives from a study of cytomegalovirus exposure and HLA in healthy donors. Study results and caveats: There were over 150 TCR beta chains listed as cytomegalovirus-associated.

Turning to this clone: Antigen specificity is unknown.

Germline V gene sequence: CDR1 GTSNPN, CDR2 SVGIG (reference sequence). Trimming removed 5 bases at V and 11 bases at J, with 18 bases between. CDR3 length equals 12 residues. Primers for the PCR totalled 60 Vbeta and 13 Jbeta. Only in-frame clones appear in the TCRdb table, and some are missing; sequencing was by immunoSEQ multiplex PCR. The table lists over 80,000 clones, almost 80% of them singletons. Sequencing input: PBMCs. The chain combines TRBV30 with TRBJ1-1; D gene ambiguous. This clonotype was obtained from a female donor in good health and CMV-seronegative. The CDR3 loop is CAWLFGARRAFF. Written as DNA, the CDR3 is TGTGCCTGGCTCTTTGGAGCCCGGCGGGCTTTCTTT.